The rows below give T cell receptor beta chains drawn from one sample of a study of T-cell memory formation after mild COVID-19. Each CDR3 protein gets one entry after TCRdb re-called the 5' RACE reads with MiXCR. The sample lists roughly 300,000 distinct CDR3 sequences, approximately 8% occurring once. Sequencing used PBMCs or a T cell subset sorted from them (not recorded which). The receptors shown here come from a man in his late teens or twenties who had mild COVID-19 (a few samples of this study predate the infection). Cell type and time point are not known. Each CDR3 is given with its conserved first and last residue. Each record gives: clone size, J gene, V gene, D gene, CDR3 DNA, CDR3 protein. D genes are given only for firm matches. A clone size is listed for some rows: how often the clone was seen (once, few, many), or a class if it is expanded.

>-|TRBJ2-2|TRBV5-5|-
TGTGCCAGCAGCTTTCCCCCGGCCGGGGAGCTGTTTTTT
CASSFPPAGELFF
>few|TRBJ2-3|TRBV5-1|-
TGCGCCAGCAGCATAGGTTTCACAGATACGCAGTATTTT
CASSIGFTDTQYF
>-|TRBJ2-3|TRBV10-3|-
TGTGCCATCAGTGAGTCGGGCAGCACAGATACGCAGTATTTT
CAISESGSTDTQYF
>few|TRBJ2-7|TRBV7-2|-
TGTGCCAGCAGCTTAGTGGCTGGCGAGCAGTACTTC
CASSLVAGEQYF
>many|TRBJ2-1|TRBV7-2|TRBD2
TGTGCCAGCAGCTGGGGACTAGCGGGGGGAAATGAGCAGTTCTTC
CASSWGLAGGNEQFF
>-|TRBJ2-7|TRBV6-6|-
TGTGCCAGCACCTGGGAGGTAAGCTACGAGCAGTACTTC
CASTWEVSYEQYF
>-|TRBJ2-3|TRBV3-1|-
TGTGCCAGCAGCCAGTCTTACCTAACCTACACAGATACGCAGTATTTT
CASSQSYLTYTDTQYF
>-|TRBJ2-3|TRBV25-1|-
TGTGCCAGCACCGGGGCAGCGACAGATACGCAGTATTTT
CASTGAATDTQYF
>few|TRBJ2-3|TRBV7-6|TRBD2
TGTGCCAGCAGCTTAGTGATTGAGCGGGGGGGCACAGATACGCAGTATTTT
CASSLVIERGGTDTQYF
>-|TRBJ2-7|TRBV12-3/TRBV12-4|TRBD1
TGTGCCAGCAGTTTACCGGGACAGGGGGTCGAGCAGTACTTC
CASSLPGQGVEQYF
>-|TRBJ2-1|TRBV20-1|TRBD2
TGCAGTGCTAGAGCCCCGGGATCGGGAGGGCAGTTCTTC
CSARAPGSGGQFF
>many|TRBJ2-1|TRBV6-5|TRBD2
TGTGCCAGCAGTTACTCGTTCCCCGTGGCGGGGGGCAGGATTGAGCAGTTCTTC
CASSYSFPVAGGRIEQFF
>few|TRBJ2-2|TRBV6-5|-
TGTGCCAGCAGTTACTCAGGTCGGCAGGACGCGAACACCGGGGAGCTGTTTTTT
CASSYSGRQDANTGELFF
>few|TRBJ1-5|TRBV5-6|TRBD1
TGTGCCAGCAGCGCAGGGGGTAGAATCAATCAGCCCCAGCATTTT
CASSAGGRINQPQHF
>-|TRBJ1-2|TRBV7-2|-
TGTGCCAGCAGCTTAAACGGGGGAGATGCAAACGGCTACACCTTC
CASSLNGGDANGYTF
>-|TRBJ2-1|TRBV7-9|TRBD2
TGTGCCAGCAGCTTTAGCGGGGGGTTCAATGAGCAGTTCTTC
CASSFSGGFNEQFF
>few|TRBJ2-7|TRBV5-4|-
TGTGCCAGCAGCCTGGGGGCGACGAATCCCGGCGAGCAGTACTTC
CASSLGATNPGEQYF
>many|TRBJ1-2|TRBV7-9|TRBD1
TGTGCCAGCAGCTCCCCGGGACAGGCAAAATGGGGCTACACCTTC
CASSSPGQAKWGYTF
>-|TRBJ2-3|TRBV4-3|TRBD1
TGCGCCAGCAGCCAAGATCGCCGGGACAGGGTTTACCCAGATACGCAGTATTTT
CASSQDRRDRVYPDTQYF
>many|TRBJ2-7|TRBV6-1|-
TGTGCCAGCAGTGGATTACTAGCCGAGCAGTACTTC
CASSGLLAEQYF
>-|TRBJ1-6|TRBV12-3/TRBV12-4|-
TGTGCCAGCACACCGGGGGCCCGGAATTCACCCCTCCACTTT
CASTPGARNSPLHF
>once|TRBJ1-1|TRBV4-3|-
TGCGCCAGCAGCCAGACCCCGTGGCCTAACACTGAAGCTTTCTTT
CASSQTPWPNTEAFF
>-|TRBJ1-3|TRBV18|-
TGTGCCAGCTCACCTACATGGCAAGGACAGCCTGGAAACACCATATATTTT
CASSPTWQGQPGNTIYF
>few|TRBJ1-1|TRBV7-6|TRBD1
TGTGCCAGCAGCGCGGACAGGGCGGTGAACACTGAAGCTTTCTTT
CASSADRAVNTEAFF
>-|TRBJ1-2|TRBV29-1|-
TGCAGCGCCTACCTTTATGGCTACACCTTC
CSAYLYGYTF
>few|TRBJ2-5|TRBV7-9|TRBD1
TGTGCCAGCAGCACAGGGGGCGTAAAGACCCAGTACTTC
CASSTGGVKTQYF
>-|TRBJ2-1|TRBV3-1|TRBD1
TGTGCCAGCAGCCTCTGGAGAGGGACAGGGGATCCCAATGAGCAGTTCTTC
CASSLWRGTGDPNEQFF
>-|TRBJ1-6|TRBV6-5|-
TGTGCCAGCAGTTACTCGGACGGTAGCTCCTATAATTCACCCCTCCACTTT
CASSYSDGSSYNSPLHF
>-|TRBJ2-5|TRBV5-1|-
TGCGCCAGCAGCTTGATAGGCGCCATGGGGGAGACCCAGTACTTC
CASSLIGAMGETQYF
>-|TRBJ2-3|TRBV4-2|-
TGTGCCAGCAGCCAAGGCTTAGGGGATATATGGACAGATACGCAGTATTTT
CASSQGLGDIWTDTQYF
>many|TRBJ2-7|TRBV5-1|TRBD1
TGCGCCAGCGAGCCCGGGACAGGGCCCTACGAGCAGTACTTC
CASEPGTGPYEQYF
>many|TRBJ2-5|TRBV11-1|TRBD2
TGTGCCAGCAGCTTGTGGGGGACTACTCAAGAGACCCAGTACTTC
CASSLWGTTQETQYF
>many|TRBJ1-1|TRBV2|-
TGTGCCAGCAGTGAATTGGCGAACACTGAAGCTTTCTTT
CASSELANTEAFF
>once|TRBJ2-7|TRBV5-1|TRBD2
TGCGCCAGCAGCCCCGCCGGGACTAGCGGGGGGAATGAGCAGTACTTC
CASSPAGTSGGNEQYF
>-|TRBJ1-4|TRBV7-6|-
TGTGCCAGCAGCTCCTTAACGCCGGATTTCTTGGCAACTAATGAAAAACTGTTTTTT
CASSSLTPDFLATNEKLFF
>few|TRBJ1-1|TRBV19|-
TGTGCCAGTAGTATAGTAGAGAACACTGAAGCTTTCTTT
CASSIVENTEAFF
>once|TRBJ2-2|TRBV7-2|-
TGTGCCAGCAGCCCCTCCGGGACTTACACCGGGGAGCTGTTTTTT
CASSPSGTYTGELFF
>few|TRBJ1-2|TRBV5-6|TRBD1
TGTGCCAGCAGCTGGATGGACAGGGGTTATGGCTACACCTTC
CASSWMDRGYGYTF
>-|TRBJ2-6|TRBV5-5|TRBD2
TGTGCCAGCAGCCCCTATGGCCTAGCGGGGGTTTCGGTCTCTGGGGCCAACGTCCTGACTTTC
CASSPYGLAGVSVSGANVLTF
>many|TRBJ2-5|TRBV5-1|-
TGCGCCAGCAGCCGCGGACTCCTACAAGAGACCCAGTACTTC
CASSRGLLQETQYF
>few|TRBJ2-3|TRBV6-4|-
TGTGCCAGCAGTGACTGGTCTACGGCAGATACGCAGTATTTT
CASSDWSTADTQYF
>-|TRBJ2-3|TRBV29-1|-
TGCAGCGTTGTAGGGCGGACCGAAGGCGGTGCGCAGTATTTT
CSVVGRTEGGAQYF
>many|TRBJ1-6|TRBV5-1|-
TGCGCCAGCTCGACAGGATCTACGGATTCACCCCTCCACTTT
CASSTGSTDSPLHF
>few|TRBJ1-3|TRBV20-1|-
TGCAGTGCTCTTTTTGACACCATATATTTT
CSALFDTIYF
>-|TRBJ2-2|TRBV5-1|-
TGCGCCAGCAGCTTGATACAGAACACCGGGGAGCTGTTTTTT
CASSLIQNTGELFF
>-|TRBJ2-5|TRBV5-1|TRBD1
TGCGCCAGCAGCTGGGACAGGGTTTCTGGAGAGACCCAGTACTTC
CASSWDRVSGETQYF
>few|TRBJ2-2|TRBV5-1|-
TGCGCCAGCCGGAAGGGTAGCGTAGGAACCGGGGAGCTGTTTTTT
CASRKGSVGTGELFF
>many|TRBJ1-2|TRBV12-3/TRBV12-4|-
TGTGCCAGCAGTCGAGTCCCATATGGGGGCTACACCTTC
CASSRVPYGGYTF
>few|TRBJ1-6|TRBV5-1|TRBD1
TGCGCCAGCAGCTTGGAGACAGGGGGGAGTTCACCCCTCCACTTT
CASSLETGGSSPLHF
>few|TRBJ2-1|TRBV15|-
TGTGCCACCAGCAGAGGTTCGAATCCCGGCAGGGTTTATTTGGAGCAGTTCTTC
CATSRGSNPGRVYLEQFF
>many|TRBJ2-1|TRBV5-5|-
TGTGCCAGCAGCCCCGGGCTAGCCCCCTCCTACAATGAGCAGTTCTTC
CASSPGLAPSYNEQFF
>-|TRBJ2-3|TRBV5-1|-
TGCGCCACCCGGGTGGGGCGGGCAGATACGCAGTATTTT
CATRVGRADTQYF
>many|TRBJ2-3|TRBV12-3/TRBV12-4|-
TGTGCCAGCAGTTTGGGGGTTTCAGATACGCAGTATTTT
CASSLGVSDTQYF
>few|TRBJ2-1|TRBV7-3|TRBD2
TGTGCCAGCAGCTTAACCCTTGGGGGGGGGTACAATGAGCAGTTCTTC
CASSLTLGGGYNEQFF